This TCR beta chain originates from a study of neoadjuvant anti-PD-1 for oral cavity cancer. For the study at large: Nivolumab at 3 mg/kg was mostly given biweekly, three to four doses, pre-surgery. Non-progressing patients received a fourth nivolumab dose near day 43, then surgery on days 50-56. The study's findings and limits: TCR analyses covered only a few patients per response group.

Data came from immunoSEQ multiplex PCR; TCRdb stores just in-frame clones and leaves some out. The data contain around 14,000 clones, 60% to 80% of them seen just once; the ten biggest clones take up approximately 3%. As for this clone: Its specificity is not known.

Per the germline V gene, CDR1 is LNHDA and CDR2 is SQIVND (reference sequence). The CDR3 is 14 residues long. The V end lost 4 bases, the J end lost 8 bases, and 17 bases lay between the germline ends. Time point noted: after neoadjuvant nivolumab, at surgical resection. Patients had HPV-negative, locally advanced oral cavity squamous cell carcinoma. This clonotype was sampled from a person aged 35-79 years with oral cavity squamous cell carcinoma. The sequenced sample was PBMCs, obtained after nivolumab (anti-PD-1) treatment. The chain recombines TRBV19 with TRBJ1-1, with D possibly matching TRBD1 (6 bases). In DNA form, the CDR3 reads TGTGCCAGTAGTAGAGCCGGACAGCAACAAGAAGCTTTCTTT. Amino acids: CASSRAGQQQEAFF. Full variable domain (missing parts from reference TRBV19 and TRBJ1-1): DGGITQSPKYLFRKEGQNVTLSCEQNLNHDAMYWYRQDPGQGLRLIYYSQIVNDFQKGDIAEGYSVSREKKESFPLTVTSAQKNPTAFYLCASSRAGQQQEAFFGQGTRLTVV.